One T cell receptor beta chain is described in this entry. Germline loops: CDR1 MNHNY, CDR2 SVGAGI (reference sequence). V dropped 6 bases and J dropped 4 bases, with 16 bases sitting between them. This CDR3 has 15 residues. Unique molecular identifiers (one per individual cDNA molecule) were attached. One entry per CDR3 protein, called by TCRdb with MiXCR from the 5' RACE reads. The data show fewer than 95,000 distinct CDR3 sequences, 16% seen once. The data stem from a study of early T cells in non-severe SARS-CoV-2 infection. At the level of the study: Chains stayed unpaired after sequencing of bulk RNA from unsorted whole blood.

This specimen consisted of whole blood, obtained at baseline. The TCR comes from an adult who was a healthcare worker with PCR-confirmed SARS-CoV-2 infection or an uninfected control (not recorded which). V gene TRBV6-6 combines with J gene TRBJ1-3; D is unclear. This chain's CDR3 is CASRTRSLTGNTIYF. DNA for the CDR3: TGTGCCAGCAGGACAAGGAGCCTGACAGGAAACACCATATATTTT.